These T cell receptor beta chains were read from a single sample in a study of shared clonotypes between healthy human individuals. TCRdb keeps only in-frame clones here, not all; method: immunoSEQ multiplex PCR. Among 2 million or so clones, about 95% were seen once, and the ten largest hold 0.85% to 1.2%. Sequenced sample: naive CD8+ T cells sorted from blood. These receptors were obtained from a man in his late teens or twenties in good health. Each CDR3 is given without its conserved first and last residue.

v_gene	j_gene	CDR3aa
TRBV5-1	TRBJ2-7	ASSLSSGVLSYEQY
TRBV6-1	TRBJ2-3	ASSEEGVSTDTQY
TRBV7-9	TRBJ2-1	ASSYHQGIYNEQF
TRBV2	TRBJ2-1	ASSESRQGFHNEQF
TRBV2	TRBJ2-7	ASSEAEQDYYEQY
TRBV9	TRBJ2-7	ASSVAAGGFYEQY
TRBV29-1	TRBJ2-7	SVEAGTSYEQY
TRBV5-3	TRBJ2-7	ARSRVAVSYEQY
TRBV19	TRBJ2-1	ASSIWTGGNNEQF
TRBV29-1	TRBJ1-2	SVEGTGRDYGYT
TRBV9	TRBJ2-7	ASSVGVDYEQY
TRBV4-3	TRBJ2-1	ASSTDRSSYNEQF
TRBV7-2	TRBJ1-2	ASSATGGSPGYT
TRBV19	TRBJ2-5	ASSQPRASSQETQY
TRBV6-5	TRBJ1-2	ASSPGENYGYT
TRBV11-2	TRBJ1-1	ASSSLVNTEAF
TRBV4-2	TRBJ2-1	ASSQVLSSYNEQF
TRBV2	NA	ASSEGPGTTYEQY
TRBV5-6	TRBJ2-3	ASSWTGFGTDTQY
TRBV7-8	TRBJ2-3	ASRVRVGYTDTQY
TRBV5-1	TRBJ2-1	ASSLAWTSYNEQF
TRBV4-3	TRBJ2-3	ASSQEGLAGTDTQY
TRBV5-4	TRBJ2-7	ASSLGDGGRSYEQY
TRBV5-5	TRBJ2-3	ASSLVGNTDTQY
TRBV28	TRBJ2-5	ASSPLGDEGETQY
TRBV30	TRBJ2-7	AWTYGEKSSYEQY